The present T cell receptor (beta chain) was sequenced within a study of CXCR3-negative and CXCR3-positive naive CD8 T cells. About the study: Each library gave roughly 1.5 +/- 0.3 million of 140 million or so TRB reads. Study-wide findings and caveats: Researchers report that CXCR3-positive naive cells carry more hydrophobic TRB CDR3s than CXCR3-negative naive cells. The TRBV-TRBJ usage of naive CXCR3-negative and CXCR3-positive cells was similar, but that of memory cells differed.

The authors made the TRB cDNA libraries by 5' RACE using UMI labels. TCRdb reprocessed the 5' RACE reads, keeping one entry per CDR3 protein, no DNA. This sample carries roughly 140,000 distinct CDR3 sequences, with 0.25% to 0.35% going to the ten biggest clones. Worth noting for this clonotype: Its antigen remains unknown.

This TCR came from a human donor in good health. Some clones in this sample may be carry-over from other donors' samples. Sequencing was carried out using naive CXCR3+ CD8+ T cells from blood. Subset here: CD45RO-CCR7+CD27+CD95- naive CD8+ T cells expressing CXCR3 (TNR3+).

The CDR3 loop is CASSLAGGPTDTQYF. The J gene is TRBJ2-3, the V gene TRBV7-6; TCRdb indicates TRBD1, and absent DNA this call remains unverified. The CDR3 covers 15 residues. The germline gives CDR1 SGHVS, CDR2 FNYEAQ. Based on the CDR3 plus reference TRBV7-6 and TRBJ2-3, the full variable domain is GAGVSQSPRYKVTKRGQDVALRCDPISGHVSLYWYRQALGQGPEFLTYFNYEAQQDKSGLPNDRFSAERPEGSISTLTIQRTEQRDSAMYRCASSLAGGPTDTQYFGPGTRLTVL.